A single sample is the source of the 32 T cell receptor beta chains below, sequenced in a study of technical replicates of blood from four donors. The table came from immunoSEQ multiplex PCR; TCRdb's copy has only in-frame clones and leaves some out. The sample includes under 90,000 clones, roughly 93% of them seen just once. The sequenced material came from T cells isolated from PBMCs. The source of these receptors is a human donor in good health.

Regarding this clone: One junction end does not reproduce the germline sequence, and a read error may be involved. This chain links TRBV25-1 with TRBJ2-3, with 13 bases aligning to TRBD2. This CDR3 has 17 residues. Germline V gene lookup returns CDR1 MGHDK and CDR2 SYGVNS. The CDR3 loop is CVSSGGLAGASTDTQYF. CDR3 nucleotides: TGTGTCAGCAGTGGAGGACTAGCGGGGGCCAGCACAGATACGCAGTATTTT.

The chain employs TRBV7-9 and TRBJ2-1; 10 bases are shared with TRBD2. This CDR3 is built from 17 residues. Losses at the gene ends were 6 bases for V and 6 bases for J; bases not matched to a gene: 14. CDR1 SEHNR and CDR2 FQNEAQ come from the germline V gene (reference sequence). CDR3 in amino acids: CASSGGPGTSALNEQFF. CDR3 sequence (DNA): TGTGCCAGCAGTGGGGGCCCCGGGACTAGCGCACTCAATGAGCAGTTCTTC.

A single count supports this clone. This sequence joins TRBV4-1 and TRBJ2-7, with D perhaps matching TRBD1 (6 bases). The CDR3 extends over 14 amino acids. Germline lookup yields CDR1 MGHRA and CDR2 YSYEKL. Trimming shortened V by 2 bases and J by 0 bases, and 8 bases separated the two germline ends. The CDR3: CASSQTGTSYEQYF. Here the CDR3 DNA reads TGCGCCAGCAGCCAAACAGGGACCTCCTACGAGCAGTACTTC.

The genes are TRBV7-9 and TRBJ1-5, with D perhaps matching TRBD1 (6 bases). In germline, CDR1 is SEHNR, CDR2 FQNEAQ (reference sequence). V gave up 5 bases and J gave up 2 bases, with 22 bases separating them. The CDR3 consists of 18 residues. The CDR3 DNA follows: TGTGCCAGCAGCGTACACAGTGGGGGCGCGGGGGGCAATCAGCCCCAGCATTTT. It encodes CASSVHSGGAGGNQPQHF.

This chain connects TRBV19 to TRBJ2-7, with TRBD1 matching 8 bases. Germline V lookup: CDR1 LNHDA, CDR2 SQIVND (reference sequence). After removal of 1 base from V and 4 bases from J, the junction contained 3 bases not matched to a gene. This CDR3 comprises 14 residues. The DNA of the CDR3 is TGTGCCAGTAGTATAGTCCAGGGGGCTTACGAGCAGTACTTC. The encoded protein is CASSIVQGAYEQYF.

The CDR3 protein is CASSPPGGPRYNEQFF. In nucleotides, the CDR3 is TGTGCCAGCAGCCCTCCAGGCGGGCCTCGATACAATGAGCAGTTCTTC. The V gene is TRBV7-9, the J gene TRBJ2-1, with D maybe TRBD2 (5 bases). CDR3 length equals 16 residues. V was pared by 5 bases and J by 4 bases, with 18 bases between. CDR1 SEHNR and CDR2 FQNEAQ come from the germline V gene (reference sequence).

This chain joins TRBV7-2 and TRBJ2-3; TRBD2 matches 8 bases. The length of the CDR3 is 14 residues. Germline loops: CDR1 SGHTA, CDR2 FQGNSA. J gave up 2 bases and V 6 bases, and 4 bases lay outside the gene matches. The CDR3 DNA reads TGTGCCAGCAGTCTAGCGGGCTACACAGATACGCAGTATTTT. Translated: CASSLAGYTDTQYF.

The chain combines TRBV6-5 with TRBJ1-2; D not certain. This CDR3 region has 14 residues. Germline V gene data show CDR1 as MNHEY and CDR2 as SVGAGI. V gave up 8 bases and J gave up 6 bases, with 19 bases separating them. CDR3 DNA sequence: TGTGCCAGCTATCCTTTACTCGGAGAAGATGGCTACACCTTC. It yields the protein CASYPLLGEDGYTF.

V is TRBV2 and J is TRBJ2-6; a weak D match, TRBD1 (5 bases). The V end was cut by 8 bases, the J end by 2 bases, with 13 bases between. The germline V gene encodes CDR1 SNHLY and CDR2 FYNNEI. This CDR3 region has 15 residues. CDR3 sequence (DNA): TGTGCCAGCCTCATCAGGGTAGCTGGGGCCAACGTCCTGACTTTC. Amino acid sequence: CASLIRVAGANVLTF.

The rearrangement links TRBV7-3 to TRBJ1-2; no clear D gene. The CDR3 totals 15 residues. Per the germline V gene, CDR1 is SGHTA and CDR2 is FQGTGA. V was pared by 5 bases and J by 8 bases, with 21 bases between. The CDR3 is CASSQVEVSVLGYTF. The CDR3 DNA reads as TGTGCCAGCAGCCAAGTAGAGGTGTCGGTCCTCGGCTACACCTTC.

The chain carries TRBV6-5 and TRBJ1-1, with D possibly matching TRBD1 (6 bases). CDR3 length: 13 amino acids. Germline values: CDR1 MNHEY, CDR2 SVGAGI. Trimming shortened V by 5 bases and J by 5 bases, and 12 bases separated the two germline ends. Here the CDR3 reads CASSAYRETEAFF. CDR3 nucleotide sequence: TGTGCCAGCAGTGCCTACAGGGAAACTGAAGCTTTCTTT.

This rearrangement joins TRBV11-2 to TRBJ1-2; 9 bases are shared with TRBD1. The CDR3 extends over 18 amino acids. V dropped 0 bases and J dropped 3; count of bases not matched to a gene: 11. The germline V gene has CDR1 SGHAT and CDR2 FQNNGV. CDR3 amino acids: CASSLDWLTGQGDYGYTF. The CDR3 bases are TGTGCCAGCAGCTTAGATTGGTTAACGGGACAGGGTGACTATGGCTACACCTTC. Variable domain in full (rest from reference TRBV11-2 and TRBJ1-2): EAGVAQSPRYKIIEKRQSVAFWCNPISGHATLYWYQQILGQGPKLLIQFQNNGVVDDSQLPKDRFSAERLKGVDSTLKIQPAKLEDSAVYLCASSLDWLTGQGDYGYTFGSGTRLTVV.

The gene calls are TRBV5-1 and TRBJ1-2; tentative D call: TRBD1 (6 bases). CDR3 size: 14 residues. Germline CDR1 and CDR2: SGHRS and YFSETQ. V was trimmed by 6 bases and J by 6 bases, leaving 18 bases between them. DNA of the CDR3: TGCGCCAGCACCCTGGAACAGGGAGATGATGGCTACACCTTC. Translating it yields CASTLEQGDDGYTF.

This clone has only a few counts. Other DNA sequences in this sample translate to the same CDR3. The chain recombines TRBV5-1 with TRBJ1-2; D gene unclear. Germline V lookup: CDR1 SGHRS, CDR2 YFSETQ. Trimming pared 0 bases from V and 4 bases from J, leaving 7 bases between. The CDR3 has 13 amino acids. Here the CDR3 reads CASSLAAGYGYTF. CDR3 in DNA: TGCGCCAGCAGCTTGGCGGCAGGCTATGGCTACACCTTC.

The chain recombines TRBV29-1 with TRBJ2-1; 9 bases agree with TRBD2. Per germline, CDR1 SQVTM and CDR2 ANQGSEA. V gave up 5 bases and J gave up 8 bases; unmatched junction bases: 7. The CDR3 covers 13 residues. DNA of the CDR3: TGCAGCGTTCGGACTAGCGAAGAGTATGAGCAGTTCTTC. It encodes CSVRTSEEYEQFF.

J is TRBJ2-7 and V is TRBV10-2; D may be TRBD1 (5 bases). The CDR3 totals 13 residues. Trimming took off 8 bases at V and 1 base at J, with 12 bases between the two ends. From germline, CDR1 is WSHSY and CDR2 SAAADI. For the CDR3, the DNA is TGCGCCAGCGGACCGAGACAGTCCTACGAGCAGTACTTC. It encodes CASGPRQSYEQYF.

This clone was counted a single time. The chain combines TRBV27 with TRBJ2-7; 9 bases agree with TRBD2. V lost 6 bases and J lost 3; bases outside the gene matches: 12. Germline-derived CDR1 and CDR2 are MNHEY and SMNVEV (reference sequence). This CDR3 comprises 16 residues. The CDR3 DNA reads TGTGCCAGCAGAACACGACCGAGCGGGGGGCTCTACGAGCAGTACTTC. Its protein product is CASRTRPSGGLYEQYF.

This rearrangement joins TRBV19 to TRBJ1-1, with a possible D match to TRBD1 (5 bases). The CDR3 length is 15 residues. Trimming took 3 bases from V and 0 from J, leaving 11 bases between them. In germline, CDR1 is LNHDA, CDR2 SQIVND (reference sequence). CDR3 nucleotides: TGTGCCAGTAGTATCTTTGGGGCCTTGAACACTGAAGCTTTCTTT. Residues: CASSIFGALNTEAFF.

The rearrangement uses TRBV2 and TRBJ2-6; D possibly corresponds to TRBD2 (6 bases). This CDR3 spans 17 amino acids. V was cut by 4 bases and J by 0 bases, with 13 bases left in between. Germline loops: CDR1 SNHLY, CDR2 FYNNEI. CDR3 loop: CASSARGIGSGANVLTF. The CDR3 DNA is TGTGCCAGCAGTGCCCGGGGGATTGGCTCTGGGGCCAACGTCCTGACTTTC.

The J gene is TRBJ1-5, the V gene TRBV27; 7 bases are a match to TRBD1. V trimming: 5 bases; J trimming: 4 bases; junction bases outside the gene matches: 5. The CDR3 loop spans 14 amino acids. CDR1 and CDR2 (germline): MNHEY, SMNVEV (reference sequence). The CDR3 sequence is CASSMSGGNQPQHF. In nucleotides, the CDR3 is TGTGCCAGCAGTATGTCAGGGGGTAATCAGCCCCAGCATTTT.

The chain recombines TRBV12-2 with TRBJ2-3; the table's D call, TRBD2, was not checked against the DNA. TRBV12-2 is listed as a pseudogene. There are 18 residues in the CDR3. As DNA, the CDR3 is TGTGCAAGTCGCCCCCGTCCGGAGCGGAAGGTGTGGTCAGATACGCAGTATTTT. Residues: CASRPRPERKVWSDTQYF.

The chain links TRBV9 to TRBJ1-6; tentatively, D is TRBD1 (6 bases). The V gene lost 1 base and the J gene lost 7 bases, with 21 bases spanning the gap. This CDR3 is 18 amino acids long. The V gene's germline CDR1 is SGDLS and CDR2 YYNGEE. In DNA, the CDR3 is TGTGCCAGCAGCGTATCCCCGGGGGGGGCTAGGTTAAATTCACCCCTCCACTTT. Translation: CASSVSPGGARLNSPLHF.

The rearrangement uses TRBV6-5 and TRBJ1-6, with a possible D match to TRBD1 (5 bases). CDR3 length equals 16 residues. The V gene lost 0 bases and the J gene lost 2 bases, with 8 bases spanning the gap. Germline V gives CDR1 MNHEY, CDR2 SVGAGI. The CDR3 sequence is CASSYSGGAYNSPLHF. Written as DNA, the CDR3 is TGTGCCAGCAGTTACTCGGGGGGGGCCTATAATTCACCCCTCCACTTT.

In nucleotides, the CDR3 is TGTGCCAGTAGTTTGAGAAACCTTCGTGGCTACACCTTC. It encodes CASSLRNLRGYTF. This chain uses TRBV19 with TRBJ1-2; D is undetermined. The CDR3 has 13 residues. V was trimmed by 5 bases and J by 7 bases, leaving 14 bases between them. CDR1 and CDR2 (germline): LNHDA, SQIVND (reference sequence).

This sequence joins TRBV9 and TRBJ2-7, with 10 bases fitting TRBD2. The germline V gene has CDR1 SGDLS and CDR2 YYNGEE. V was clipped by 3 bases and J by 2 bases; unmatched bases: 5. The CDR3 consists of 15 residues. The CDR3 region is CASSEKGTSAYEQYF. CDR3 nucleotides: TGTGCCAGCAGCGAAAAAGGGACTAGCGCCTACGAGCAGTACTTC.

This sequence joins TRBV5-1 and TRBJ2-2; TRBD1 aligns across 10 bases. The CDR3 loop spans 15 amino acids. Germline V CDR1 and CDR2: SGHRS, YFSETQ. Trimming took 5 bases from V and 7 from J; bases not matched to a gene: 8. The CDR3, as DNA: TGCGCCAGCAGGGATCTGACAGGGGGCGGCGGGGAGCTGTTTTTT. It is translated as CASRDLTGGGGELFF.

This chain joins TRBV7-3 and TRBJ2-1, with TRBD2 identical over 8 bases. J gave up 6 bases and V 4 bases, and 5 bases lay outside the gene matches. The CDR3 covers 14 residues. Germline CDR1 and CDR2: SGHTA and FQGTGA. The CDR3 DNA sequence: TGTGCCAGCAGCTCCGGGGGGGCACGCAATGAGCAGTTCTTC. It encodes CASSSGGARNEQFF.

The chain links TRBV28 to TRBJ2-7; D is possibly TRBD2 (5 bases). The CDR3 length is 15 residues. Trimming took off 7 bases at V and 0 bases at J, with 16 bases between the two ends. From germline, CDR1 is MDHEN and CDR2 SYDVKM. For the CDR3, the DNA is TGTGCCAGCACCCGAGGAGTTGGGAGCTCCTACGAGCAGTACTTC. Residues: CASTRGVGSSYEQYF. The full variable domain, completed using reference TRBV28 and TRBJ2-7, is DVKVTQSSRYLVKRTGEKVFLECVQDMDHENMFWYRQDPGLGLRLIYFSYDVKMKEKGDIPEGYSVSREKKERFSLILESASTNQTSMYLCASTRGVGSSYEQYFGPGTRLTVT.

The chain links TRBV2 to TRBJ2-3; the match to TRBD2 covers 11 bases. CDR1 SNHLY and CDR2 FYNNEI come from the germline V gene. Trimming removed 10 bases from V and 5 bases from J; junction bases left unmatched: 11. The CDR3 spans 15 residues. The CDR3 nucleotides read TGTGCCAACTCTTATAGCGGGGGGGCCAGAGATACGCAGTATTTT. It is translated as CANSYSGGARDTQYF.

This rearrangement joins TRBV2 to TRBJ2-1; D is possibly TRBD2 (5 bases). V lost 7 bases, J lost 3 bases, and 13 bases lay in between. The CDR3 length is 14 residues. Germline CDR1 SNHLY, CDR2 FYNNEI. CDR3 DNA: TGTGCCAGCAAATCTGCCGGACTCTACAATGAGCAGTTCTTC. Translating gives CASKSAGLYNEQFF.

The sample holds one count of this clone. This chain links TRBV9 with TRBJ2-1, with TRBD1 matching over 10 bases. Germline assignment: CDR1 SGDLS and CDR2 YYNGEE. After removal of 1 base from V and 6 bases from J, the junction contained 4 bases not matched to a gene. This CDR3 region has 15 residues. The CDR3 region is CASSVQGQGINEQFF. The CDR3 DNA reads as TGTGCCAGCAGCGTACAGGGACAGGGGATCAATGAGCAGTTCTTC.

CDR3 nucleotides: TGTGCCATCAGAAATGGACAGGATTATCACTACGAGCAGTACTTC. Encoded protein: CAIRNGQDYHYEQYF. This rearrangement joins TRBV10-3 to TRBJ2-7; TRBD1 matches at 7 bases. Trimming at V came to 6 bases and at J to 3 bases, leaving 11 bases not matched to a gene. There are 15 residues in the CDR3. Germline V gives CDR1 ENHRY, CDR2 SYGVKD.